The 18 T cell receptor beta chains below come from one sample, sequenced in a study of beta chain features in type 1 diabetes. The antigens these receptors bind are not known. Study-level findings and limits: Shorter TCRB CDR3s, moderately but significantly so, were found in Type 1 diabetes patients in all four CD4+ subsets.

Expressed TCRB transcripts were sequenced after all isolated RNA was converted to cDNA. Sequencing used immunoSEQ multiplex PCR; TCRdb keeps in-frame clones, though not all of them. The sample yields under 300,000 clones, under 20% seen once. Sequences were obtained from naive CD4+ T cells from blood. The source is a man aged 30 to 39 with type 1 diabetes.

This clone was picked up one time. The chain combines TRBV30 with TRBJ1-5, with TRBD1 identical over 9 bases. Germline values: CDR1 GTSNPN, CDR2 SVGIG (reference sequence). Losses at the gene ends were 3 bases for V and 9 bases for J; bases not matched to a gene: 6. CDR3 length: 13 amino acids. The CDR3 is CAWRLGQGLPQHF. The CDR3 DNA follows: TGTGCCTGGAGGTTGGGACAGGGCCTGCCCCAGCATTTT.

The J gene is TRBJ2-1, the V gene TRBV4-3; TRBD2 matches 13 bases. Unmatched junction bases numbered 14, after V lost 7 bases and J lost 8 bases. Germline assignment: CDR1 LGHNA and CDR2 YSLEER. The CDR3 has 17 residues. CDR3 sequence (DNA): TGCGCCAGCACCCAGGGAGGACTAGCGGGAGAAAAGGATGAGCAGTTCTTC. The encoded protein is CASTQGGLAGEKDEQFF.

This clone has a handful of counts. The chain carries TRBV30 and TRBJ2-7; no firm D call. Trimming took off 3 bases at V and 0 bases at J, with 9 bases between the two ends. CDR3 length: 13 residues. Germline CDR1 reads GTSNPN; CDR2 reads SVGIG (reference sequence). The CDR3 is CAWSLGSSYEQYF. The CDR3 DNA reads as TGTGCCTGGAGCCTTGGATCCTCCTACGAGCAGTACTTC. Using reference TRBV30 and TRBJ2-7 for the parts outside the CDR3, the full variable domain is SQTIHQWPATLVQPVGSPLSLECTVEGTSNPNLYWYRQAAGRGLQLLFYSVGIGQISSEVPQNLSASRPQDRQFILSSKKLLLSDSGFYLCAWSLGSSYEQYFGPGTRLTVT.

The rearrangement uses TRBV5-4 and TRBJ2-1; a weak D match, TRBD1 (6 bases). V was trimmed by 0 bases and J by 6 bases, leaving 16 bases between them. The germline V gene encodes CDR1 SGHNT and CDR2 YYREEE (reference sequence). CDR3 size: 16 residues. CDR3 coding DNA: TGTGCCAGCAGCTTGGCGGTACAGGGTCGAGGCAATGAGCAGTTCTTC. It specifies CASSLAVQGRGNEQFF.

The chain employs TRBV27 and TRBJ2-7; D gene uncertain. The CDR3 covers 16 residues. CDR1 MNHEY and CDR2 SMNVEV come from the germline V gene (reference sequence). The ends were cut back, 2 bases at V and 2 bases at J, with 16 bases in the middle. The CDR3 is CASSLVGSWVAYEQYF. DNA for the CDR3: TGTGCCAGCAGTTTAGTGGGGTCCTGGGTCGCCTACGAGCAGTACTTC.

This clone was observed a handful of times. This chain uses TRBV29-1 with TRBJ1-3; D might be TRBD1 (6 bases). V lost 7 bases, J lost 4 bases, and 14 bases lay in between. CDR1 SQVTM and CDR2 ANQGSEA come from the germline V gene. This CDR3 has 13 residues. The CDR3 region has the DNA TGCAGCGCAGAACAGGGTACAGGAAACACCATATATTTT. As protein: CSAEQGTGNTIYF.

This clone was observed once. The rearrangement joins TRBV28 to TRBJ1-2; D call uncertain. Trimming pared 4 bases from V and 3 bases from J, leaving 12 bases between. CDR3 size: 14 residues. Per the germline V gene, CDR1 is MDHEN and CDR2 is SYDVKM. The CDR3 DNA is TGTGCCAGCAGTTCCACACAGAACTACTATGGCTACACCTTC. Its protein is CASSSTQNYYGYTF.

This clone has a handful of counts. The J gene is TRBJ2-1, the V gene TRBV9; D gene uncertain. CDR1 SGDLS and CDR2 YYNGEE come from the germline V gene. There are 16 residues in the CDR3. V dropped 0 bases and J dropped 0 bases, with 10 bases sitting between them. CDR3 bases: TGTGCCAGCAGCGTAGTTGTATCGGTCTCCTACAATGAGCAGTTCTTC. Translation gives CASSVVVSVSYNEQFF.

In its sample, this clone was seen once. The J gene is TRBJ2-1, the V gene TRBV27, with 8 bases matching TRBD1. Germline assignment: CDR1 MNHEY and CDR2 SMNVEV (reference sequence). The CDR3 is made up of 13 amino acids. V lost 6 bases and J lost 8; bases outside the gene matches: 6. CDR3 sequence: CASRRTGGHEQFF. The DNA of the CDR3 is TGTGCCAGCAGGCGCACAGGGGGGCATGAGCAGTTCTTC.

The chain recombines TRBV29-1 with TRBJ2-1, with a tentative D call TRBD2 (5 bases). Per germline, CDR1 SQVTM and CDR2 ANQGSEA. Trimming left V 4 bases short and J 7 bases short, with 17 bases between. The CDR3 has 14 amino acids. CDR3 DNA sequence: TGCAGCGTTGCCCCTACTAGTGACGAAAATGAGCAGTTCTTC. Translating it yields CSVAPTSDENEQFF.

The chain joins TRBV27 to TRBJ1-2; D is undetermined. CDR3 length: 13 amino acids. CDR1 and CDR2 from the germline V gene are MNHEY and SMNVEV (reference sequence). The V end lost 3 bases, the J end lost 4 bases, and 9 bases lay between the germline ends. Written as DNA, the CDR3 is TGTGCCAGCAGTTTTCGCCGGAGCTATGGCTACACCTTC. Protein: CASSFRRSYGYTF.

This chain's CDR3 is CSDAQGGETQYF. For the CDR3, the DNA is TGCAGCGATGCCCAGGGAGGGGAGACCCAGTACTTC. V is TRBV29-1 and J is TRBJ2-5; 7 nucleotides agree with TRBD2. The CDR3 length is 12 residues. V lost 7 bases, J lost 5 bases, and 7 bases stayed unmatched. Germline V gene lookup returns CDR1 SQVTM and CDR2 ANQGSEA.

This chain connects TRBV19 to TRBJ2-4, with a tentative D call TRBD1 (6 bases). Trimming stripped 6 bases from V and 6 bases from J, with 9 bases between. Germline CDR1 LNHDA, CDR2 SQIVND (reference sequence). This CDR3 is built from 12 residues. The CDR3 reads CASSARGNIQYF. CDR3 bases: TGTGCCAGTAGCGCCAGGGGAAACATTCAGTACTTC.

This clone was seen only a few times. The chain recombines TRBV9 with TRBJ2-5; 8 nucleotides agree with TRBD1. CDR3 length: 14 residues. With 3 bases clipped from V and 1 base from J, the junction kept 2 bases outside the gene matches. Germline V gene lookup returns CDR1 SGDLS and CDR2 YYNGEE. CDR3 in DNA: TGTGCCAGCAGCGCGGGGACAGGCCAAGAGACCCAGTACTTC. This encodes CASSAGTGQETQYF.

This clone was observed a handful of times. The rearrangement links TRBV30 to TRBJ2-5; D not resolved. The CDR3 has 14 amino acids. The V and J ends lost 0 bases and 4 bases respectively, with 12 bases between them. Germline V gives CDR1 GTSNPN, CDR2 SVGIG (reference sequence). DNA of the CDR3: TGTGCCTGGAGTGTCCTCGGCAAGGGAGAGACCCAGTACTTC. Amino acid sequence: CAWSVLGKGETQYF.

The chain has TRBV7-6 and TRBJ1-4, with D hard to call. The CDR3 extends over 13 amino acids. V lost 6 bases and J 5 bases, leaving 10 bases between the germline ends. Germline V lookup: CDR1 SGHVS, CDR2 FNYEAQ. CDR3 in DNA: TGTGCCAGCAGTCAAGAGACGAATGAAAAACTGTTTTTT. Protein product: CASSQETNEKLFF.

This clone was counted a few times. The V gene is TRBV7-2, the J gene TRBJ2-7; D remains unclear. Germline V gene lookup returns CDR1 SGHTA and CDR2 FQGNSA. CDR3 length: 12 amino acids. Trimming removed 5 bases at V and 3 bases at J, with 8 bases between. The CDR3 DNA reads as TGTGCCAGCAGCCCGGAAATCTACGAGCAGTACTTC. This encodes CASSPEIYEQYF.

The chain employs TRBV9 and TRBJ2-2; weak D call: TRBD1 (5 bases). Germline-derived CDR1 and CDR2 are SGDLS and YYNGEE. V shed 3 bases and J shed 3 bases, with 6 bases lying between them. This CDR3 has 13 residues. This CDR3 reads CASSAQDTGELFF. The DNA of the CDR3 is TGTGCCAGCAGCGCACAGGACACCGGGGAGCTGTTTTTT.